Below are 24 T cell receptor beta chains sequenced from a single sample in a study of vaccination and CD4 T cells after COVID-19. Antigens for these TCRs are unknown. Treatment: 10-day PBMC culture with coronavirus spike peptide pools or control peptides (ViraFEST assay). Scientists ran DNA taken from cultured CD4+ T cells through the Oncomine TCR Beta short-read assay for sequencing. TCRdb fed the PCR reads into MiXCR, producing one record per CDR3 protein. The sample holds roughly 20,000 distinct CDR3 sequences, approximately 59% seen once. The sequencing used CD4+ T cells from blood, cultured in vitro, collected before SARS-CoV-2 vaccination. These receptors all come from a human donor who received a COVID-19 vaccine.

This clonotype was seen a few times. The V and J genes are TRBV20-1 and TRBJ2-5; 7 bases match TRBD2. This CDR3 region has 16 residues. Germline values: CDR1 DFQATT, CDR2 SNEGSKA (reference sequence). After removal of 5 bases from V and 5 bases from J, the junction contained 17 bases not matched to a gene. The CDR3 region has the DNA TGCAGTGCTCCCTCGGCTAGGACACTAGCGCGGGAGACCCAGTACTTC. This gives the protein CSAPSARTLARETQYF.

The chain employs TRBV30 and TRBJ1-6; tentatively, D is TRBD1 (5 bases). This CDR3 comprises 16 residues. The germline V and J ends were trimmed by 5 bases and 7 bases, with 21 bases remaining between them. CDR1 and CDR2 from the germline V gene are GTSNPN and SVGIG (reference sequence). The CDR3 region is CAWDGGSPSNNSPLHF. DNA for the CDR3: TGTGCCTGGGATGGGGGGTCCCCCTCGAACAATTCACCCCTCCACTTT.

Relative to its sample, this clonotype is medium-sized (0.01 to 0.1%). The chain recombines TRBV7-8 with TRBJ2-7, with D tentatively TRBD1 (5 bases). Germline CDR1 reads SGHVS; CDR2 reads FQNEAQ. This CDR3 contains 12 residues. Trimming removed 2 bases at V and 4 bases at J, with 6 bases between. DNA of the CDR3: TGTGCCAGCAGCTTACAGGGTTACGAGCAGTACTTC. Protein product: CASSLQGYEQYF.

The chain uses TRBV7-2 and TRBJ1-1, with D possibly TRBD1 on 6 matching bases. CDR3 length: 15 amino acids. Looked up from germline, CDR1 is SGHTA and CDR2 is FQGNSA. V gave up 2 bases and J gave up 4 bases, with 14 bases separating them. This chain's CDR3 is CASSLYGGRRTEAFF. The CDR3 DNA reads TGTGCCAGCAGCTTATATGGGGGGCGCCGCACTGAAGCTTTCTTT.

This chain joins TRBV19 and TRBJ1-2; the match to TRBD1 covers 9 bases. Germline CDR1 is LNHDA and CDR2 is SQIVND (reference sequence). Trimming at V came to 5 bases and at J to 4 bases, leaving 8 bases not matched to a gene. The CDR3 is 15 amino acids. CDR3 residues: CASSQQGASAYGYTF. In nucleotides, the CDR3 is TGTGCCAGTAGTCAACAGGGGGCGTCCGCCTATGGCTACACCTTC.

The rearrangement links TRBV7-3 to TRBJ2-3; TRBD2 matches 7 bases. V dropped 1 base and J dropped 4; count of bases not matched to a gene: 5. The CDR3 spans 15 residues. From germline, CDR1 is SGHTA and CDR2 FQGTGA. The CDR3 region is CASSLIGRPADTQYF. CDR3 bases: TGTGCCAGCAGCTTAATCGGGAGGCCCGCAGATACGCAGTATTTT.

Points on this clonotype: The junction and the germline gene differ at one end; a read error may be behind it. The chain combines TRBV6-1 with TRBJ2-3, with 10 bases lining up with TRBD2. CDR3 length equals 17 residues. CDR1 and CDR2 (germline): MNHNS, SASEGT. The CDR3 spells CAISEPAGLADTDTQYF. In DNA form, the CDR3 reads TGTGCCATCAGTGAGCCGGCCGGACTAGCGGATACAGATACGCAGTATTTT.

The V gene is TRBV24-1, the J gene TRBJ2-3; D might be TRBD2 (5 bases). This CDR3 has 15 amino acids. The V end lost 7 bases, the J end lost 0 bases, and 13 bases lay between the germline ends. Germline CDR1 KGHDR, CDR2 SFDVKD. The CDR3 coding sequence is TGTGCCACCAGCAAACGGACTGGTAGCACAGATACGCAGTATTTT. It specifies CATSKRTGSTDTQYF.

The gene calls are TRBV12-3 or TRBV12-4 and TRBJ1-5; weak D call: TRBD1 (5 bases). The CDR3 totals 16 residues. V gave up 2 bases and J gave up 8 bases, with 19 bases separating them. The CDR3 loop reads CASSLMRGIDVEPQHF. DNA of the CDR3: TGTGCCAGCAGTTTAATGAGGGGAATCGATGTGGAGCCCCAGCATTTT.

This chain uses TRBV6-1 with TRBJ1-2, with 11 bases identical to TRBD1. The CDR3 has 14 residues. Germline V lookup: CDR1 MNHNS, CDR2 SASEGT. V was clipped by 5 bases and J by 13 bases; unmatched bases: 12. The CDR3 here is CASSLPLDRGQTTF. In nucleotides, the CDR3 is TGTGCCAGCAGTCTCCCCCTGGACAGGGGGCAAACCACCTTC.

The chain is built from TRBV6-1 and TRBJ2-2; tentative D call: TRBD2 (5 bases). The CDR3 has 14 residues. Between the trimmed V and J ends, which lost 7 bases and 4 bases, there was a span of 13 bases. Germline lookup yields CDR1 MNHNS and CDR2 SASEGT. CDR3 in amino acids: CASTSTTSTGELFF. CDR3 nucleotides: TGTGCCAGCACCTCGACTACTTCCACCGGGGAGCTGTTTTTT.

The chain has TRBV19 and TRBJ2-5; 9 positions agree with TRBD2. CDR3 length: 15 residues. Germline loops: CDR1 LNHDA, CDR2 SQIVND (reference sequence). The ends lost 5 bases at V and 5 bases at J; junction bases unmatched: 9. In nucleotides, the CDR3 is TGTGCCAGTAGTCGCCCCGGGACTAGCCTGGAGACCCAGTACTTC. Encoded protein: CASSRPGTSLETQYF.

This chain joins TRBV20-1 and TRBJ2-1; 8 positions agree with TRBD2. V lost 5 bases and J lost 0; bases outside the gene matches: 6. From germline, CDR1 is DFQATT and CDR2 SNEGSKA (reference sequence). CDR3 size: 15 residues. CDR3 sequence (DNA): TGCAGTGCTCTTTCGGGGGGGAACTCCTACAATGAGCAGTTCTTC. Residues: CSALSGGNSYNEQFF.

The V gene is TRBV29-1, the J gene TRBJ2-2; D gene ambiguous. Looked up from germline, CDR1 is SQVTM and CDR2 is ANQGSEA. Trimming shortened V by 1 base and J by 0 bases, and 0 bases separated the two germline ends. This CDR3 is built from 12 residues. In nucleotides, the CDR3 is TGCAGCGTTGAAGCGAACACCGGGGAGCTGTTTTTT. Its translation is CSVEANTGELFF.

This sequence joins TRBV7-2 and TRBJ2-3; 10 bases map to TRBD2. The CDR3 runs 17 residues. The ends lost 3 bases at V and 3 bases at J; junction bases unmatched: 9. Germline CDR1 and CDR2: SGHTA and FQGNSA. CDR3 coding DNA: TGTGCCAGCAGCTTCCATAGCGGGGGGATCAATACAGATACGCAGTATTTT. Its translation: CASSFHSGGINTDTQYF. The whole variable domain, filled in from reference TRBV7-2 and TRBJ2-3, reads GAGVSQSPSNKVTEKGKDVELRCDPISGHTALYWYRQSLGQGLEFLIYFQGNSAPDKSGLPSDRFSAERTGGSVSTLTIQRTQQEDSAVYLCASSFHSGGINTDTQYFGPGTRLTVL.

This rearrangement joins TRBV19 to TRBJ1-2; perhaps TRBD1 as D (6 bases). Germline assignment: CDR1 LNHDA and CDR2 SQIVND (reference sequence). The CDR3 has 15 amino acids. V was shortened by 5 bases and J by 3 bases, with 16 bases between the two germline ends. In nucleotides, the CDR3 is TGTGCCAGTAGTTCTTACGGGGAGGGGGACTATGGCTACACCTTC. Its translation is CASSSYGEGDYGYTF.

The V call is TRBV24-1, the J call TRBJ2-6, with 8 bases aligning to TRBD1. The J segment lost 3 bases and the V segment lost 0 bases, leaving 6 bases of the junction unmatched. This CDR3 region has 18 residues. CDR1 KGHDR and CDR2 SFDVKD come from the germline V gene. The CDR3 DNA reads as TGTGCCACCAGTGATTTGGGGAAACAGGGGGTTGGGGCCAACGTCCTGACTTTC. This encodes CATSDLGKQGVGANVLTF.

This sequence joins TRBV5-1 and TRBJ1-5; D not certain. CDR1 and CDR2 from the germline V gene are SGHRS and YFSETQ. V lost 6 bases and J 1 base, leaving 11 bases between the germline ends. This CDR3 is built from 14 residues. For the CDR3, the DNA is TGCGCCAGCACCCCCTTGGGAAGCAATCAGCCCCAGCATTTT. This translates into CASTPLGSNQPQHF.

This clonotype showed up just a few times. J is TRBJ1-6 and V is TRBV2; D is unresolved. The germline CDR1 and CDR2 sequences are SNHLY and FYNNEI. Trimming stripped 6 bases from V and 0 bases from J, with 9 bases between. The CDR3 totals 15 residues. CDR3 residues: CASRGLSSYNSPLHF. CDR3 nucleotide sequence: TGTGCCAGCAGGGGCCTGAGCTCCTATAATTCACCCCTCCACTTT. The full variable domain, rest sourced from reference TRBV2 and TRBJ1-6, is EPEVTQTPSHQVTQMGQEVILRCVPISNHLYFYWYRQILGQKVEFLVSFYNNEISEKSEIFDDQFSVERPDGSNFTLKIRSTKLEDSAMYFCASRGLSSYNSPLHFGNGTRLTVT.

The chain carries TRBV7-6 and TRBJ2-1; 10 bases align to TRBD2. Germline V gives CDR1 SGHVS, CDR2 FNYEAQ. The CDR3 sequence is 15 residues long. The V gene end was trimmed by 5 bases and the J gene end by 4 bases; junction bases not matched to a gene: 5. As DNA, the CDR3 is TGTGCCAGCAGCCGAACTAGCGGGGAATACAATGAGCAGTTCTTC. Translated, it gives CASSRTSGEYNEQFF.

This chain joins TRBV7-2 and TRBJ1-5; perhaps TRBD1 as D (5 bases). This CDR3 has 15 residues. Between the trimmed V and J ends, which lost 4 bases and 3 bases, there was a span of 13 bases. Per the germline V gene, CDR1 is SGHTA and CDR2 is FQGNSA. The chain's CDR3 is CASSSGTQNNQPQHF. The CDR3 nucleotides are TGTGCCAGCAGCTCCGGGACTCAGAACAATCAGCCCCAGCATTTT. Complete variable domain (other parts from reference TRBV7-2 and TRBJ1-5): GAGVSQSPSNKVTEKGKDVELRCDPISGHTALYWYRQSLGQGLEFLIYFQGNSAPDKSGLPSDRFSAERTGGSVSTLTIQRTQQEDSAVYLCASSSGTQNNQPQHFGDGTRLSIL.

This clonotype was picked up a small number of times. The chain joins TRBV6-1 to TRBJ1-5; perhaps TRBD1 as D (6 bases). Germline CDR1 is MNHNS and CDR2 is SASEGT. This CDR3 is 15 amino acids long. The V end lost 4 bases, the J end lost 4 bases, and 14 bases lay between the germline ends. The CDR3 is CASSGGRGGNQPQHF. The CDR3 nucleotides are TGTGCCAGCAGTGGGGGGCGAGGGGGAAATCAGCCCCAGCATTTT.

The rearrangement links TRBV10-3 to TRBJ1-3; D gene uncertain. There are 11 residues in the CDR3. Germline V gene data show CDR1 as ENHRY and CDR2 as SYGVKD. The V end was cut by 6 bases, the J end by 4 bases, with 4 bases between. CDR3 sequence: CAISSGNTIYF. CDR3 DNA: TGTGCCATCAGCTCGGGAAACACCATATATTTT.

The rearrangement uses TRBV20-1 and TRBJ2-3; D remains unclear. Germline V CDR1 and CDR2: DFQATT, SNEGSKA (reference sequence). The CDR3 runs to 12 residues. V was pared by 1 base and J by 5 bases, with 7 bases between. The CDR3 spells CSARVAEDTQYF. The CDR3 bases are TGCAGTGCTAGAGTGGCAGAAGATACGCAGTATTTT.